Listed below are T cell receptor beta chains from one sample, sequenced in a study of beta chain features in type 1 diabetes. Sequenced by immunoSEQ multiplex PCR; TCRdb stores in-frame clones only, minus some. The sample lists roughly 220,000 clones, roughly 16% occurring once. Sequenced sample: naive CD4+ T cells from blood. The receptor set was obtained from a man aged 25 to 45 with type 1 diabetes. Both conserved end residues are part of each CDR3. A D gene is named only where the DNA matches it firmly. The size entry is marked missing in some rows and otherwise reads once, few, many or a size class.

>NA|TRBV7-9|TRBJ2-3|few
CASSLNLADTQYF
TGTGCCAGCAGCTTAAACCTCGCAGATACGCAGTATTTT
>NA|TRBV11-2|TRBJ2-1|NA
CASSLGGRYNSFF
TGTGCCAGCAGCTTAGGAGGCAGGTACAATTCGTTCTTC
>NA|TRBV30|TRBJ2-7|NA
CAWSDRDYEQYF
TGTGCCTGGAGTGACAGGGACTACGAGCAGTACTTC
>TRBD1|TRBV2|TRBJ1-2|NA
CASSPETGGSYGYTF
TGTGCCAGCAGTCCAGAGACAGGGGGAAGCTATGGCTACACCTTC
>NA|TRBV4-2|TRBJ2-1|NA
CASSRSYNEQFF
TGTGCCAGCAGCCGGTCCTACAATGAGCAGTTCTTC
>NA|TRBV30|TRBJ2-3|NA
CAWNSGGDTQYF
TGTGCCTGGAACTCGGGCGGCGATACGCAGTATTTT
>NA|TRBV30|TRBJ2-1|few
CAWSPPGENEQFF
TGTGCCTGGAGTCCCCCTGGGGAGAATGAGCAGTTCTTC
>TRBD2|TRBV7-2|TRBJ2-3|NA
CASSSPMTSGTSTDTQYF
TGTGCCAGCAGCTCCCCGATGACTAGCGGGACTAGCACAGATACGCAGTATTTT
>NA|TRBV28|TRBJ2-1|NA
CASSEAAAGSYNEQFF
TGTGCCAGCAGCGAGGCGGCGGCAGGGAGCTACAATGAGCAGTTCTTC
>NA|TRBV27|TRBJ2-5|few
CASSLRRKETQYF
TGTGCCAGCAGTTTGCGGCGGAAAGAGACCCAGTACTTC
>NA|TRBV6-5|TRBJ2-1|NA
CASRELENEQFF
TGTGCCAGCAGGGAGTTGGAAAATGAGCAGTTCTTC
>TRBD1|TRBV2|TRBJ2-2|NA
CASRLDRAGTGELFF
TGTGCCAGCAGATTGGACAGGGCGGGGACCGGGGAGCTGTTTTTT
>NA|TRBV19|TRBJ1-1|NA
CASSSLLNTEAFF
TGTGCCAGTAGCTCCCTTTTGAACACTGAAGCTTTCTTT
>NA|TRBV30|TRBJ1-1|few
CARQSNTEAFF
TGTGCCCGCCAGTCGAACACTGAAGCTTTCTTT
>NA|TRBV28|TRBJ1-2|NA
CASSTAVSNYGYTF
TGTGCCAGCAGCACAGCGGTTTCTAACTATGGCTACACCTTC
>TRBD2|TRBV10-3|TRBJ2-3|few
CAIKREGPDTQYF
TGTGCCATCAAACGGGAGGGCCCAGATACGCAGTATTTT
>NA|TRBV28|TRBJ2-3|few
CASRNRPTATDTQYF
TGTGCCAGCAGAAATCGTCCGACAGCCACAGATACGCAGTATTTT
>NA|TRBV11-2|TRBJ1-1|few
CASSFGNTEAFF
TGTGCCAGCAGCTTCGGGAACACTGAAGCTTTCTTT
>NA|TRBV29-1|TRBJ2-6|NA
CSVVGSGANVLTF
TGCAGCGTTGTGGGCTCTGGGGCCAACGTCCTGACTTTC
>NA|TRBV9|TRBJ2-5|NA
CASSVEGGRETQYF
TGTGCCAGCAGCGTAGAGGGGGGCCGGGAGACCCAGTACTTC
>TRBD2|TRBV29-1|TRBJ2-1|NA
CSVEDSGPHFSVNEQFF
TGCAGCGTTGAAGATAGCGGGCCCCACTTCTCGGTCAATGAGCAGTTCTTC
>NA|TRBV29-1|TRBJ2-5|NA
CSLGVARGTQYF
TGCAGCCTGGGGGTGGCCAGGGGGACCCAGTACTTC
>NA|TRBV7-2|TRBJ2-5|NA
CASTLTPGRGGTQYF
TGTGCCAGCACCTTAACTCCGGGCCGGGGAGGAACCCAGTACTTC
>NA|TRBV20-1|TRBJ1-2|NA
CSARRGNGYTF
TGCAGTGCTAGACGGGGAAATGGCTACACCTTC
>TRBD2|TRBV5-4|TRBJ2-7|NA
CASSLYVAGGYEQYF
TGTGCCAGCAGCTTATACGTAGCGGGAGGCTACGAGCAGTACTTC
>NA|TRBV20-1|TRBJ1-1|few
CSASFAEAFF
TGCAGTGCTAGTTTCGCTGAAGCTTTCTTT
>TRBD2|TRBV27|TRBJ2-3|few
CASSFGLAGPSGTDTQYF
TGTGCCAGCAGTTTCGGACTAGCGGGACCGTCTGGCACAGATACGCAGTATTTT
>TRBD2|TRBV28|TRBJ2-7|NA
CASSSSGTSNEQYF
TGTGCCAGCAGTTCCTCCGGGACTAGCAACGAGCAGTACTTC
>TRBD2|TRBV28|TRBJ2-7|few
CASRRLAGSYEQYF
TGTGCCAGCAGACGACTAGCGGGATCCTACGAGCAGTACTTC
>NA|TRBV19|TRBJ2-5|NA
CASSFGETQYF
TGTGCCAGTAGTTTTGGGGAGACCCAGTACTTC